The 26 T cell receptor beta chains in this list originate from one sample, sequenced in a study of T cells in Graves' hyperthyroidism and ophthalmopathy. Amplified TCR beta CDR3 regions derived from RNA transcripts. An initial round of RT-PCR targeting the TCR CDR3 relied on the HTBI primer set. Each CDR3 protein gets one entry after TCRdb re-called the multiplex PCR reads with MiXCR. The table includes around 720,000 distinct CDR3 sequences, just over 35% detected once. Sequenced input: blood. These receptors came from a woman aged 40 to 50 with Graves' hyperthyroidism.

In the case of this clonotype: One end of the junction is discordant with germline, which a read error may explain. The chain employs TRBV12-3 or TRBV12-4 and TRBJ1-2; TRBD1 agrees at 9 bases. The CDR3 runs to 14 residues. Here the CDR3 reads CAGSFGGTGRGYTF. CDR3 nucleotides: TGTGCCGGCAGTTTTGGGGGGACAGGGAGAGGCTACACCTTC.

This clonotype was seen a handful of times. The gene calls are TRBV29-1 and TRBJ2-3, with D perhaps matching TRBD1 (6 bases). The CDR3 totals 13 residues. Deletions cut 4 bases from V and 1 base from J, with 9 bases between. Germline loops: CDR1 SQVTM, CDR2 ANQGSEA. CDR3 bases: TGCAGCGTTGGGGGGCAGGGCACAGATACGCAGTATTTT. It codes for CSVGGQGTDTQYF.

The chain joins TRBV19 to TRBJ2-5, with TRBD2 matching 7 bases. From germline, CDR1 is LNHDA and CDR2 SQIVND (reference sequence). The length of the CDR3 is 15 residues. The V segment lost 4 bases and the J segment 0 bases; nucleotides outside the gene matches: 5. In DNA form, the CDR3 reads TGTGCCAGTAGTAGCGGGAGTTCGTACCAAGAGACCCAGTACTTC. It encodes CASSSGSSYQETQYF.

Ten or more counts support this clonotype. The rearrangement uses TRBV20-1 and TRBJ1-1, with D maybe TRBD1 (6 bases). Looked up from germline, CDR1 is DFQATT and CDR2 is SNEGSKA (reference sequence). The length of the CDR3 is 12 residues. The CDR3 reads CSRAPGATEAFF. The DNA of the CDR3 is TGCAGCAGAGCCCCAGGGGCCACTGAAGCTTTCTTT.

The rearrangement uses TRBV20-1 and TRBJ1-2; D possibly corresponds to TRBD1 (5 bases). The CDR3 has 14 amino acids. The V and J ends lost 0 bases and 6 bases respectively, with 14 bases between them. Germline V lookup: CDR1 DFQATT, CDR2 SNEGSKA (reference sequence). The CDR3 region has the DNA TGCAGTGCTAGAGACCCCCAGGGACCCCATGGCTACACCTTC. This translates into CSARDPQGPHGYTF.

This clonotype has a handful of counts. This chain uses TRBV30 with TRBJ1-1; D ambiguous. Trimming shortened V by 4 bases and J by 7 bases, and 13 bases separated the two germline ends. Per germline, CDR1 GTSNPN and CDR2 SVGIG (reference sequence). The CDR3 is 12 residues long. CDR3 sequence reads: CAWKALGYEAFF. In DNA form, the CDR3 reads TGTGCCTGGAAGGCTTTGGGGTATGAAGCTTTCTTT.

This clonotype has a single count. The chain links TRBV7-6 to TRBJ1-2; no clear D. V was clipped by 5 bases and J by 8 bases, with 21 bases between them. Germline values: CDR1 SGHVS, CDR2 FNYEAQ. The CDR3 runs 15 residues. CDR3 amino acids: CASSPLAGGLRGYTF. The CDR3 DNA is TGTGCCAGCAGCCCACTAGCGGGAGGGCTGAGGGGCTACACCTTC.

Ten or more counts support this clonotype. The CDR3 bases are TGTGCCAGCAGTGAAGCCGGCCCCGACAGGGGCACTGAAGCTTTCTTT. Translation gives CASSEAGPDRGTEAFF. V usage is TRBV2 and J usage is TRBJ1-1; TRBD1 agrees at 8 bases. The CDR3 spans 16 residues. V lost 0 bases, J lost 4 bases, and 7 bases stayed unmatched. Germline values: CDR1 SNHLY, CDR2 FYNNEI.

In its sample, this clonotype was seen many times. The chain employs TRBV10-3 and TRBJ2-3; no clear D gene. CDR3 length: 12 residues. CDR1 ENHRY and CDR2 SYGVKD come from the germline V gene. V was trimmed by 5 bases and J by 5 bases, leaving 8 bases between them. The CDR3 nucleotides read TGTGCCATCAGTAGCGAGGTAGATACGCAGTATTTT. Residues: CAISSEVDTQYF.

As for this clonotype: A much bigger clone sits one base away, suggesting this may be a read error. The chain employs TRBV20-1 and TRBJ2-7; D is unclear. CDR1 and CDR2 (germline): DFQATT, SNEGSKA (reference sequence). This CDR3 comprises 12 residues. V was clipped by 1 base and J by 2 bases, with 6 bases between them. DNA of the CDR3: TGCAGTGCTAGAGTCGGAACCTACGAGCAGTACTTC. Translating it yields CSARVGTYEQYF.

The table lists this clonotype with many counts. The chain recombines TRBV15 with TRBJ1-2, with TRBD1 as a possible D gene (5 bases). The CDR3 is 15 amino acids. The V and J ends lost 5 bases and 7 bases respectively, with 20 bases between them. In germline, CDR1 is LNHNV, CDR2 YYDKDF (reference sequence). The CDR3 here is CATSAIGTLRGGYTF. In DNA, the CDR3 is TGTGCCACCAGCGCCATCGGGACCCTCCGGGGTGGCTACACCTTC.

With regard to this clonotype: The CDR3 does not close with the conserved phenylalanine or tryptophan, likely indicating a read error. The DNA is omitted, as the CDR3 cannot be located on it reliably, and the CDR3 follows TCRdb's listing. CDR3 sequence reads: CASSYTEG. The V and J genes are TRBV6-5 and TRBJ1-1. The germline gives CDR1 MNHEY, CDR2 SVGAGI. With termini counted, the CDR3 has 8 amino acids.

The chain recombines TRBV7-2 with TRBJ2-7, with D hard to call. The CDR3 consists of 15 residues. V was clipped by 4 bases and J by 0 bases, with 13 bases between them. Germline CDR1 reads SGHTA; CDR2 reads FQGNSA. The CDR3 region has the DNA TGTGCCAGCAGCTACCGACCGGCTCTCTCCTACGAGCAGTACTTC. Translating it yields CASSYRPALSYEQYF.

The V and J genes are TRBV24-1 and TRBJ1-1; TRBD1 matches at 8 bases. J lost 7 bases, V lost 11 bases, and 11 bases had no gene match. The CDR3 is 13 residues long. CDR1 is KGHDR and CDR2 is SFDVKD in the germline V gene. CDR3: CAIAGAGGVEAFF. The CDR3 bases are TGTGCCATCGCCGGGGCAGGGGGCGTTGAAGCTTTCTTT.

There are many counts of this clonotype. For the CDR3, the DNA is TGTGCCAGCAGCGGGACAGGGGCTAATTCACCCCTCCACTTT. Protein product: CASSGTGANSPLHF. The chain recombines TRBV2 with TRBJ1-6, with TRBD1 matching 10 bases. Per the germline V gene, CDR1 is SNHLY and CDR2 is FYNNEI. This CDR3 is 14 amino acids long. V lost 6 bases, J lost 6 bases, and 2 bases stayed unmatched.

The chain's CDR3 is CASSGSGRAYNEQFF. The CDR3 DNA follows: TGTGCCAGCAGTGGAAGCGGGAGGGCGTACAATGAGCAGTTCTTC. V is TRBV2 and J is TRBJ2-1, with 10 nucleotides matching TRBD2. Germline CDR1 SNHLY, CDR2 FYNNEI. The CDR3 spans 15 residues. Unmatched junction bases numbered 4, after V lost 4 bases and J lost 4 bases.

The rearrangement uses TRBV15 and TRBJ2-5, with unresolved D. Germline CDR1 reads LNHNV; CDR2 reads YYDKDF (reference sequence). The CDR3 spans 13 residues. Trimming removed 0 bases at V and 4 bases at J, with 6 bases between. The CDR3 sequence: CATSRDKPETQYF. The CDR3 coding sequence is TGTGCCACCAGCAGAGATAAACCAGAGACCCAGTACTTC.

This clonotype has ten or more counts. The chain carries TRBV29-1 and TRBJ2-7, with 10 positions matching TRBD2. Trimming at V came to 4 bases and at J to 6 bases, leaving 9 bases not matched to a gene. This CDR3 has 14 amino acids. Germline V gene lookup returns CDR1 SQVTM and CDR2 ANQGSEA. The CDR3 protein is CSVAEPSGSAEQYF. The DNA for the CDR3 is TGCAGCGTTGCGGAACCTAGCGGGAGTGCCGAGCAGTACTTC.

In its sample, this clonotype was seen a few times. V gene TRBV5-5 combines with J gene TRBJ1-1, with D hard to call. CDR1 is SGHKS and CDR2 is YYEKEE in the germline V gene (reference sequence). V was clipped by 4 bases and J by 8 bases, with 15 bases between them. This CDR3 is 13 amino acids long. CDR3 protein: CASSPIRAGEAFF. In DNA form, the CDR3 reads TGTGCCAGCAGCCCCATACGGGCGGGGGAAGCTTTCTTT.

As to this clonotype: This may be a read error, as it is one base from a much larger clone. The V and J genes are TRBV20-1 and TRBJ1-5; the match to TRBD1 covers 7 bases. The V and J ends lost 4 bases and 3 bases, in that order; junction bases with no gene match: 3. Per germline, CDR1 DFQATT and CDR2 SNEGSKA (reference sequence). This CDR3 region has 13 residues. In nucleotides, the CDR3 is TGCAGTGCTATGGGGACAGACAATCAGCCCCAGCATTTT. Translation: CSAMGTDNQPQHF.

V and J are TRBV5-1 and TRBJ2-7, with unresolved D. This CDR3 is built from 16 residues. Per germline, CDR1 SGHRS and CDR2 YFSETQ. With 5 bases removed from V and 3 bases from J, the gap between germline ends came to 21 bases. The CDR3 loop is CASSTPASPGHYEQYF. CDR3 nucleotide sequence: TGCGCCAGCAGTACACCCGCCTCCCCGGGTCACTACGAGCAGTACTTC.

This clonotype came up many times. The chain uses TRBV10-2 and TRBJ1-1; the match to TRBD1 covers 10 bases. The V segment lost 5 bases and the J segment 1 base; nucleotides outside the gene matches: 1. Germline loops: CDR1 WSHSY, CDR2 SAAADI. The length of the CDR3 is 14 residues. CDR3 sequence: CASSWTGGNTEAFF. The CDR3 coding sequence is TGCGCCAGCAGTTGGACAGGGGGGAACACTGAAGCTTTCTTT.

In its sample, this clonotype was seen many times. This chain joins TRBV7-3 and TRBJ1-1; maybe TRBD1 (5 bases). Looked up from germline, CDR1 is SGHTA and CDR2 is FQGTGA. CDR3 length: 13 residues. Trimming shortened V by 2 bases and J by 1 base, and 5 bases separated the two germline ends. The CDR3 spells CASSLDRNTEAFF. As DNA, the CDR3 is TGTGCCAGCAGCTTAGACAGGAACACTGAAGCTTTCTTT. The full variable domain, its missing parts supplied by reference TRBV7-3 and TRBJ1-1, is GAGVSQTPSNKVTEKGKYVELRCDPISGHTALYWYRQSLGQGPEFLIYFQGTGAADDSGLPNDRFFAVRPEGSVSTLKIQRTERGDSAVYLCASSLDRNTEAFFGQGTRLTVV.

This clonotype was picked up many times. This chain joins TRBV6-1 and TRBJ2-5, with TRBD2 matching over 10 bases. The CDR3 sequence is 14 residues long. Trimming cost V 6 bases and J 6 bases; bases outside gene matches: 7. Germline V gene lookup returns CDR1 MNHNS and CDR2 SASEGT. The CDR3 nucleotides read TGTGCCAGCAGCGCGGGACTAGCGAGGCAGACCCAGTACTTC. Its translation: CASSAGLARQTQYF.

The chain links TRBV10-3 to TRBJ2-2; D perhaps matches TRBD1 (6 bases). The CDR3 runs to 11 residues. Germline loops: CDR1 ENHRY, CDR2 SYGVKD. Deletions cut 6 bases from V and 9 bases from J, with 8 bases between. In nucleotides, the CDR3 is TGTGCCATCAGCGGGGACAGGGAGCTGTTTTTT. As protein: CAISGDRELFF.

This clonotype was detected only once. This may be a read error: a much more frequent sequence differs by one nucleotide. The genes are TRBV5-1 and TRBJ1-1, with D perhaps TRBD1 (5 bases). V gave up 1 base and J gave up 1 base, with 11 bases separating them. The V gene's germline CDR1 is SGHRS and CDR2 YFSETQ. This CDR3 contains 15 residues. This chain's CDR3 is CASSLRAGSNTEAFF. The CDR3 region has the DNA TGCGCCAGCAGCTTGAGGGCAGGGTCGAACACTGAAGCTTTCTTT.